This is a list of T cell receptor beta chains from one sample in a study of cytomegalovirus exposure and HLA in healthy donors. TCRdb keeps only in-frame clones here, not all; method: immunoSEQ multiplex PCR. In the table there are about 160,000 clones, less than 85% of which are singletons. Sequenced sample: PBMCs. These receptors all come from a man aged 40-49 years in good health and CMV-seronegative. Both conserved end residues are part of each CDR3. The D gene is left open where the match is weak. Size is stated for part of the rows, as once, few or many counts, or as a class when the clone is expanded.

D,V,length,J,size,CDR3,DNA
NA,TRBV4-1,14,TRBJ1-1,NA,CASSQEGRNTEAFF,TGCGCCAGCAGCCAAGAAGGGAGAAACACTGAAGCTTTCTTT
NA,TRBV11-2,15,TRBJ2-1,NA,CASSPTRISYNEQFF,TGTGCCAGCAGCCCAACTAGGATCTCCTACAATGAGCAGTTCTTC
NA,TRBV28,14,TRBJ2-1,NA,CASSYAGRSYEQFF,TGTGCCAGCAGTTACGCGGGGAGATCTTATGAGCAGTTCTTC
NA,TRBV6-5,14,TRBJ1-1,NA,CASRRTDMNTEAFF,TGTGCCAGCAGAAGGACAGACATGAACACTGAAGCTTTCTTT
NA,TRBV5-1,13,TRBJ1-2,NA,CASSLTDQYGYTF,TGCGCCAGCAGCTTGACAGATCAGTATGGCTACACCTTC
NA,TRBV2,14,TRBJ2-3,NA,CASRVGGATDTQYF,TGTGCCAGCAGGGTTGGGGGGGCCACAGATACGCAGTATTTT
TRBD1,TRBV5-1,14,TRBJ1-6,NA,CASSLSPGGSPLHF,TGCGCCAGCAGCTTGTCCCCAGGGGGCTCACCCCTCCACTTT
NA,TRBV27,18,TRBJ1-2,NA,CASSLAPPSRLKNYGYTF,TGTGCCAGCAGTTTAGCCCCCCCCAGTCGCCTTAAGAACTATGGCTACACCTTC
NA,TRBV7-3,13,TRBJ2-2,once,CASSLNRMGELFF,TGTGCCAGCAGCTTAAACAGGATGGGGGAGCTGTTTTTT
NA,TRBV18,14,TRBJ1-4,NA,CASSSADSSGKLFF,TGTGCCAGCTCATCGGCAGATAGCAGCGGAAAACTGTTTTTT
NA,TRBV27,15,TRBJ2-3,NA,CASSWDIASTDTQYF,TGTGCCAGCAGTTGGGACATTGCTAGCACAGATACGCAGTATTTT
NA,TRBV5-4,14,TRBJ1-2,NA,CASSSISGLYGYTF,TGTGCCAGCAGCTCCATATCAGGACTCTACGGCTACACCTTC
TRBD1,TRBV5-8,15,TRBJ2-1,NA,CASSFRGQPYNEQFF,TGTGCCAGCAGCTTTAGGGGACAGCCCTACAATGAGCAGTTCTTC
NA,TRBV27,15,TRBJ1-2,NA,CASSLGRYPNYGYTF,TGTGCCAGCAGTTTAGGCAGGTACCCCAACTATGGCTACACCTTC
NA,TRBV13,14,TRBJ2-3,once,CASSLDAGTDTQYF,TGTGCCAGCAGCTTAGATGCGGGCACAGATACGCAGTATTTT
NA,TRBV29-1,15,TRBJ2-3,NA,CSATQLGSSTDTQYF,TGCAGCGCCACCCAACTTGGTTCTAGCACAGATACGCAGTATTTT
NA,TRBV2,12,TRBJ2-1,NA,CASSGTGWEQFF,TGTGCCAGCAGTGGAACAGGGTGGGAGCAGTTCTTC
NA,TRBV6-5,13,TRBJ1-1,few,CASRTGINTEAFF,TGTGCCAGCAGAACCGGGATAAACACTGAAGCTTTCTTT
TRBD1,TRBV6-5,15,TRBJ1-2,NA,CASSQPDRDPYGYTF,TGTGCCAGCAGTCAACCAGACAGGGACCCTTATGGCTACACCTTC
TRBD2,TRBV5-1,18,TRBJ2-3,NA,CASSISTSGGAGTDTQYF,TGCGCCAGCAGTATATCAACTAGCGGGGGGGCCGGCACAGATACGCAGTATTTT
TRBD2,TRBV5-4,15,TRBJ2-1,NA,CASSLEAGGRNEQFF,TGTGCCAGCAGCTTGGAAGCGGGGGGGCGCAATGAGCAGTTCTTC
TRBD2,TRBV28,16,TRBJ2-5,NA,CASSLPASGEQETQYF,TGTGCCAGCAGTTTACCGGCTAGCGGGGAGCAAGAGACCCAGTACTTC
TRBD1,TRBV5-6,15,TRBJ1-1,few,CASSLVGGSGTEAFF,TGTGCCAGCAGCTTGGTAGGGGGCAGTGGCACTGAAGCTTTCTTT
TRBD2,TRBV9,17,TRBJ2-3,NA,CASSEGDSGGLTDTQYF,TGTGCCAGCAGCGAGGGGGATAGCGGGGGCCTCACAGATACGCAGTATTTT
NA,TRBV15,17,TRBJ1-5,NA,CATSRVFGQGGNQPQHF,TGTGCCACCAGCAGAGTCTTCGGCCAGGGTGGGAATCAGCCCCAGCATTTT
NA,TRBV6-5,15,TRBJ1-5,NA,CASSYSSQGGQPQHF,TGTGCCAGCAGTTACTCTTCCCAGGGTGGCCAGCCCCAGCATTTT
NA,TRBV7-8,14,TRBJ2-3,once,CASSLGGGVDTQYF,TGTGCCAGCAGCTTAGGGGGCGGGGTAGATACGCAGTATTTT
NA,TRBV28,14,TRBJ1-1,once,CASSLAVRNTEAFF,TGTGCCAGCAGTTTGGCGGTCAGGAACACTGAAGCTTTCTTT
NA,TRBV6-5,13,TRBJ2-7,once,CASSYANFGEQYF,TGTGCCAGCAGTTACGCCAACTTTGGCGAGCAGTACTTC
TRBD1,TRBV10-3,15,TRBJ1-2,NA,CASEFGTGKNYGYTF,TGTGCCTCTGAGTTCGGGACAGGGAAAAACTATGGCTACACCTTC
NA,TRBV9,14,TRBJ2-5,NA,CASSVDGNQETQYF,TGTGCCAGCAGCGTAGACGGGAACCAAGAGACCCAGTACTTC
NA,TRBV5-1,13,TRBJ2-5,NA,CASSLEGWETQYF,TGCGCCAGCAGCTTGGAGGGGTGGGAGACCCAGTACTTC
NA,TRBV30,17,TRBJ1-2,NA,CAWKYEGALALRYGYTF,TGTGCCTGGAAATATGAGGGAGCCCTAGCCCTTCGCTATGGCTACACCTTC
NA,TRBV27,14,TRBJ2-7,NA,CASRRIGGSYEQYF,TGTGCCAGCAGGAGGATAGGGGGCTCCTACGAGCAGTACTTC
TRBD1,TRBV4-3,16,TRBJ2-3,NA,CASSQGRDRVTDTQYF,TGCGCCAGCAGCCAAGGCCGGGACAGGGTCACAGATACGCAGTATTTT
NA,TRBV19,14,TRBJ1-5,NA,CASSIARGGQPQHF,TGTGCCAGTAGTATCGCGAGGGGAGGTCAGCCCCAGCATTTT
NA,TRBV5-1,11,TRBJ2-1,NA,CASSPGNEQFF,TGCGCCAGCAGCCCCGGTAATGAGCAGTTCTTC
TRBD2,TRBV25-1,16,TRBJ2-3,NA,CASSEFGGGAGDTQYF,TGTGCCAGCAGTGAATTCGGCGGGGGGGCGGGAGATACGCAGTATTTT
NA,TRBV7-9,14,TRBJ2-7,NA,CASSDRDIAYEQYF,TGTGCCAGCAGCGACCGGGACATTGCCTACGAGCAGTACTTC
TRBD2,TRBV18,16,TRBJ2-3,NA,CASSNQAGGITDTQYF,TGTGCCAGCTCCAACCAGGCGGGGGGGATTACAGATACGCAGTATTTT
TRBD1,TRBV7-9,13,TRBJ2-7,once,CASEGAGAYEQYF,TGTGCCAGCGAGGGGGCCGGAGCCTACGAGCAGTACTTC
TRBD2,TRBV6-5,15,TRBJ2-2,NA,CASSSSGLNTGELFF,TGTGCCAGCAGTTCTAGCGGACTGAACACCGGGGAGCTGTTTTTT
TRBD2,TRBV19,16,TRBJ2-3,NA,CASSSGTSVGSDTQYF,TGTGCCAGTAGTTCAGGGACTAGCGTGGGGTCAGATACGCAGTATTTT
NA,TRBV21-1,12,TRBJ1-1,once,CASSSRTGEAFF,TGTGCCAGCAGCTCCCGGACAGGTGAAGCTTTCTTT
NA,TRBV5-1,14,TRBJ1-2,NA,CASSLIAGEYGYTF,TGCGCCAGCAGCTTGATAGCAGGGGAGTATGGCTACACCTTC
TRBD1,TRBV4-1,19,TRBJ1-2,NA,CASSQDSLLPGTGSYGYTF,TGCGCCAGCAGCCAAGATAGCCTCCTACCCGGGACAGGGTCGTATGGCTACACCTTC
NA,TRBV5-4,12,TRBJ2-7,once,CASSTVPNEQYF,TGTGCCAGCAGCACAGTTCCAAACGAGCAGTACTTC
NA,TRBV10-2,12,TRBJ1-6,many,CASGQLGSPLHF,TGCGCCAGCGGACAGCTTGGTTCACCCCTCCACTTT
NA,TRBV23-1,17,TRBJ2-7,NA,CASSQSWRTAQAYEQYF,TGCGCCAGCAGTCAATCGTGGCGGACTGCACAAGCCTACGAGCAGTACTTC
TRBD1,TRBV19,13,TRBJ1-1,NA,CASSIQGVSEAFF,TGTGCCAGTAGTATTCAGGGGGTCTCTGAAGCTTTCTTT
TRBD2,TRBV25-1,12,TRBJ2-4,NA,CASSVGRDIQYF,TGTGCCAGCAGTGTTGGGAGGGACATTCAGTACTTC
NA,TRBV27,12,TRBJ2-2,NA,CASSSLGGELFF,TGTGCCAGCAGTTCACTCGGCGGGGAGCTGTTTTTT
NA,TRBV2,16,TRBJ1-1,few,CARTSARTEMNTEAFF,TGTGCCAGAACTTCAGCCCGGACAGAAATGAACACTGAAGCTTTCTTT
TRBD2,TRBV7-3,17,TRBJ2-1,once,CASSLTRSGGASNEQFF,TGTGCCAGCAGCTTAACCCGCAGCGGGGGGGCCAGCAATGAGCAGTTCTTC
NA,TRBV7-2,14,TRBJ2-3,few,CASSTGTLTDTQYF,TGTGCCAGCAGCACCGGGACTCTCACAGATACGCAGTATTTT
NA,TRBV7-2,16,TRBJ1-5,NA,CASSLEGYYSNQPQHF,TGTGCCAGCAGCTTGGAGGGCTATTATAGCAATCAGCCCCAGCATTTT
NA,TRBV30,13,TRBJ2-7,NA,CAWSIKGAGEQYF,TGTGCCTGGAGTATAAAGGGGGCGGGGGAGCAGTACTTC
NA,TRBV5-8,15,TRBJ1-5,NA,CASSSLVGVGQPQHF,TGTGCCAGCAGCTCCCTTGTAGGGGTAGGACAGCCCCAGCATTTT